This T cell receptor beta chain was documented in a study of T cell responses to AZD1222 COVID-19 vaccine. About this clone: The antigen is not known. Other DNA sequences within the sample encode an identical CDR3.

The CDR3 loop spans 14 amino acids. Germline CDR1 is MNHEY and CDR2 is SVGAGI. V was clipped by 2 bases and J by 4 bases; unmatched bases: 4. Study-wide findings and caveats: Spike-specific TCR depth and breadth grew after two AZD1222 doses. Spike regions recognized by vaccine-associated CD4 TCRs spanned the protein, led by 160-218 and 743-854.

Some clones are missing from TCRdb's copy, which holds only in-frame ones; the method was immunoSEQ multiplex PCR. The sample includes 150,000 to 200,000 clones, about 90% of them seen just once. This specimen was peripheral blood, taken 28 days after the second dose of the MenACWY control vaccine. This chain joins TRBV6-5 and TRBJ2-7, with 8 positions matching TRBD1. This TCR derives from an adult who received the MenACWY meningococcal vaccine as a control. The chain's CDR3 is CASSYGQGGYEQYF. For the CDR3, the DNA is TGTGCCAGCAGTTACGGACAGGGAGGATACGAGCAGTACTTC.